This T cell receptor (beta chain) derives from a study of T cells after yellow fever vaccination. General observations from the study: Though it reached lower strength, the secondary response hit its peak faster, day 5 versus 15.

Germline lookup yields CDR1 MDHEN and CDR2 SYDVKM. Trimming took 6 bases from V and 2 from J; bases not matched to a gene: 7. The CDR3 has 15 amino acids. In TCRdb, the 5' RACE reads were re-called with MiXCR into one record per CDR3 protein. The sample shows some 550,000 distinct CDR3 sequences, about 19% of them seen only once. As concerns this clonotype: The antigen is unknown.

The origin of this receptor is a man aged 25-45 years who received the YFV17D yellow fever vaccine. Specimen: PBMCs, collected 15 days after the yellow fever booster vaccination. V gene TRBV28 combines with J gene TRBJ2-3; 8 nucleotides line up with TRBD2. CDR3 protein: CASRKAGVSTDTQYF. CDR3 DNA: TGTGCCAGCAGAAAAGCGGGAGTGTCCACAGATACGCAGTATTTT. The whole variable domain, remainder taken from reference TRBV28 and TRBJ2-3, is DVKVTQSSRYLVKRTGEKVFLECVQDMDHENMFWYRQDPGLGLRLIYFSYDVKMKEKGDIPEGYSVSREKKERFSLILESASTNQTSMYLCASRKAGVSTDTQYFGPGTRLTVL.